The present entry profiles one TCR beta chain with its context. Its cognate antigen is unknown. TCRdb reprocessed the multiplex PCR reads via MiXCR and lists one record per CDR3 protein. The profile shows about 14,000 distinct CDR3 sequences, around 57% of them singletons. Germline V gene lookup returns CDR1 SGHTA and CDR2 FQGNSA. With 2 bases removed from V and 5 bases from J, the gap between germline ends came to 18 bases. The CDR3 loop spans 16 amino acids. This record belongs to a study of breast tumors, draining lymph nodes, adjacent tissues. Study-wide findings and caveats: Luminal-like breast cancer showed significantly higher tumor–nontumor repertoire similarity than basal-like.

The sample taken for sequencing was tumor-adjacent breast tissue. The rearrangement joins TRBV7-2 to TRBJ2-5, with D perhaps given as TRBD1 or TRBD2 (5 bases each). This clonotype originated in a female donor with breast cancer. Some clones in this sample may be carry-over from other donors' samples. CDR3 sequence: CASSLSGASSWETQYF. For the CDR3, the DNA is TGTGCCAGCAGCTTAAGTGGGGCTAGCTCCTGGGAGACCCAGTACTTC.